These 23 T cell receptor beta chains originate from one sample sequenced in a study of T cells after yellow fever vaccination. MiXCR was run by TCRdb on the 5' RACE reads, yielding one entry per CDR3 protein. The table shows a few hundred thousand distinct CDR3 sequences, with approximately 4.5% occurring only once. The input for sequencing was PBMCs, taken 15 days after the yellow fever booster vaccination. The origin of the receptors is a young man who received the YFV17D yellow fever vaccine.

This clonotype has just a few counts. The chain has TRBV5-1 and TRBJ2-1, with TRBD2 as a possible D gene (6 bases). The CDR3 extends over 13 amino acids. Germline V lookup: CDR1 SGHRS, CDR2 YFSETQ. V shed 7 bases and J shed 6 bases, with 14 bases lying between them. CDR3 protein: CASGGLQANEQFF. CDR3 in DNA: TGCGCCAGCGGGGGACTCCAGGCCAATGAGCAGTTCTTC. Variable domain in full (rest from reference TRBV5-1 and TRBJ2-1): KAGVTQTPRYLIKTRGQQVTLSCSPISGHRSVSWYQQTPGQGLQFLFEYFSETQRNKGNFPGRFSGRQFSNSRSEMNVSTLELGDSALYLCASGGLQANEQFFGPGTRLTVL.

This clonotype was found a few times. The V and J genes are TRBV4-1 and TRBJ1-1; D is possibly TRBD1 (6 bases). V lost 2 bases to trimming and J lost 1 base, with 8 bases between them. The CDR3 runs 14 residues. Germline V gene lookup returns CDR1 MGHRA and CDR2 YSYEKL. CDR3 sequence reads: CASSQPGENTEAFF. Written as DNA, the CDR3 is TGCGCCAGCAGCCAACCAGGGGAGAACACTGAAGCTTTCTTT.

This clonotype was seen repeatedly, ten times or more. This chain links TRBV7-2 with TRBJ1-1; D not resolved. The germline CDR1 and CDR2 sequences are SGHTA and FQGNSA. CDR3 size: 13 residues. With 3 bases removed from V and 4 bases from J, the gap between germline ends came to 9 bases. CDR3 loop: CASSFVGFTEAFF. CDR3 DNA: TGTGCCAGCAGCTTTGTGGGGTTCACTGAAGCTTTCTTT. The full variable domain, completed using reference TRBV7-2 and TRBJ1-1, is GAGVSQSPSNKVTEKGKDVELRCDPISGHTALYWYRQSLGQGLEFLIYFQGNSAPDKSGLPSDRFSAERTGGSVSTLTIQRTQQEDSAVYLCASSFVGFTEAFFGQGTRLTVV.

This clonotype occurred many times. The rearrangement links TRBV5-1 to TRBJ2-1; 9 bases line up with TRBD2. CDR3 size: 15 residues. The germline V gene encodes CDR1 SGHRS and CDR2 YFSETQ. Losses at the gene ends were 4 bases for V and 2 bases for J; bases not matched to a gene: 4. CDR3 nucleotide sequence: TGCGCCAGCAGCCAGCTAGCGGGGCCCTACAATGAGCAGTTCTTC. Translating it yields CASSQLAGPYNEQFF.

Regarding this clonotype: The germline gene is not matched at one end of the junction; a read error may be the cause. V and J are TRBV5-1 and TRBJ2-3, with TRBD1 matching 7 bases. This CDR3 region has 14 residues. Germline values: CDR1 SGHRS, CDR2 YFSETQ. The CDR3 sequence: CASSLWQGDDTKYF. CDR3 in DNA: TGCGCCAGCAGCTTGTGGCAGGGGGACGATACGAAGTATTTT.

This clonotype occurred many times. This rearrangement joins TRBV12-3 or TRBV12-4 to TRBJ1-2; TRBD1 is a possible D gene (5 bases). The V end lost 3 bases, the J end lost 8 bases, and 13 bases lay between the germline ends. This CDR3 is built from 13 residues. In DNA, the CDR3 is TGTGCCAGCAGTTTCCTCCAGGGTGGAGGCTACACCTTC. Translation gives CASSFLQGGGYTF.

V usage is TRBV7-2 and J usage is TRBJ2-7; 10 positions agree with TRBD2. The CDR3 sequence is 14 residues long. The trim removed 3 bases at V and 4 bases at J, leaving 3 bases unmatched. Germline CDR1 is SGHTA and CDR2 is FQGNSA. The CDR3 nucleotides read TGTGCCAGCAGCTTGGAGCGGGGGGGTTACGAGCAGTACGTC. Translation: CASSLERGGYEQYV.

This clonotype was observed at least ten times. This chain uses TRBV30 with TRBJ1-5; 11 bases line up with TRBD1. Per the germline V gene, CDR1 is GTSNPN and CDR2 is SVGIG (reference sequence). The CDR3 covers 17 residues. V lost 3 bases to trimming and J lost 0 bases; unmatched junction nucleotides: 7. This CDR3 reads CAWSRGTGGYSNQPQHF. CDR3 DNA: TGTGCCTGGAGCCGCGGGACAGGGGGATATAGCAATCAGCCCCAGCATTTT.

At least ten counts were recorded for this clonotype. CDR3 DNA: TGTGCCACAACTGTGCCAGGGGAGTACTATGAGCAGTTCTTC. Its translation is CATTVPGEYYEQFF. V is TRBV6-6 and J is TRBJ2-1; TRBD1 is a possible D gene (6 bases). The CDR3 is made up of 14 amino acids. V was clipped by 10 bases and J by 8 bases, with 21 bases between them. The germline CDR1 and CDR2 sequences are MNHNY and SVGAGI (reference sequence).

This clonotype came up a few times. The chain recombines TRBV11-1 with TRBJ1-3; TRBD1 is a possible D gene (5 bases). The CDR3 length is 15 residues. Germline assignment: CDR1 SGHAT and CDR2 FQDESV (reference sequence). The germline V and J ends were trimmed by 5 bases and 2 bases, with 13 bases remaining between them. This CDR3 reads CASSRRGFTGNTIYF. The CDR3, as DNA: TGTGCCAGCAGCCGCCGGGGGTTTACTGGAAACACCATATATTTT.

CDR3 residues: CASSPTGQGGEKLFF. In nucleotides, the CDR3 is TGTGCCAGCAGCCCCACGGGACAGGGAGGCGAAAAACTGTTTTTT. The V gene is TRBV7-3, the J gene TRBJ1-4, with 9 bases lining up with TRBD1. Germline V lookup: CDR1 SGHTA, CDR2 FQGTGA. This CDR3 comprises 15 residues. J lost 8 bases, V lost 5 bases, and 9 bases had no gene match. The full variable domain, completed using reference TRBV7-3 and TRBJ1-4, is GAGVSQTPSNKVTEKGKYVELRCDPISGHTALYWYRQSLGQGPEFLIYFQGTGAADDSGLPNDRFFAVRPEGSVSTLKIQRTERGDSAVYLCASSPTGQGGEKLFFGSGTQLSVL.

This clonotype was detected many times. This chain uses TRBV20-1 with TRBJ1-2; possibly TRBD1 for D (6 bases). Germline loops: CDR1 DFQATT, CDR2 SNEGSKA (reference sequence). Between the trimmed V and J ends, which lost 1 base and 8 bases, there was a span of 11 bases. The CDR3 has 12 amino acids. The CDR3 DNA reads as TGCAGTGCTAGAGGGACAGTCCTGGGCTACACCTTC. Protein product: CSARGTVLGYTF.

This clonotype was observed at least ten times. V is TRBV12-3 or TRBV12-4 and J is TRBJ2-1; possible D gene TRBD1, 5 bases. The CDR3 spans 13 residues. V lost 2 bases and J lost 4, with 6 bases in between. The CDR3 protein is CASSLSGYNEQFF. The CDR3 DNA reads TGTGCCAGCAGTTTATCAGGGTACAATGAGCAGTTCTTC.

This clonotype was observed at least ten times. The J gene is TRBJ2-6, the V gene TRBV7-9; D not resolved. The germline CDR1 and CDR2 sequences are SEHNR and FQNEAQ (reference sequence). The CDR3 length is 16 residues. Trimming took 8 bases from V and 0 from J, leaving 14 bases between them. The CDR3 DNA reads as TGTGCCAGCGGTAATCTGGGATCCTCTGGGGCCAACGTCCTGACTTTC. It translates to CASGNLGSSGANVLTF.

This clonotype was counted between two and nine times. The chain combines TRBV20-1 with TRBJ1-5; 7 bases align to TRBD1. The CDR3 has 14 amino acids. The germline gives CDR1 DFQATT, CDR2 SNEGSKA (reference sequence). Germline trimming cut 3 bases from V and 4 bases from J; bases unmatched to any gene: 6. Written as DNA, the CDR3 is TGCAGTGCTAGGGAATTCAGGGGGAATCAGCCCCAGCATTTT. The encoded protein is CSAREFRGNQPQHF.

This clonotype was seen a few times. The chain has TRBV7-2 and TRBJ2-1; maybe TRBD1 (5 bases). CDR3 length: 13 residues. V was shortened by 6 bases and J by 12 bases, with 18 bases between the two germline ends. Germline assignment: CDR1 SGHTA and CDR2 FQGNSA. DNA of the CDR3: TGTGCCAGCAGACCAGGGTCCTCGCTCATGCAGTTCTTC. It is translated as CASRPGSSLMQFF.

In its sample, this clonotype was seen many times. This chain joins TRBV7-2 and TRBJ1-2, with D possibly being TRBD1 (5 bases). Deletions cut 5 bases from V and 7 bases from J, with 17 bases between. The CDR3 consists of 14 residues. Germline V gene data show CDR1 as SGHTA and CDR2 as FQGNSA. CDR3 sequence: CASSLAGEVGGYTF. The CDR3 DNA is TGTGCCAGCAGCCTGGCGGGGGAAGTCGGTGGCTACACCTTC.

The CDR3, as DNA: TGCAGTGCTCCATCGACAGGGAACACTGAAGCTTTCTTT. As protein: CSAPSTGNTEAFF. The chain joins TRBV20-1 to TRBJ1-1; D is perhaps TRBD1 (6 bases). The CDR3 covers 13 residues. The germline V gene encodes CDR1 DFQATT and CDR2 SNEGSKA (reference sequence). V was clipped by 5 bases and J by 1 base, with 11 bases between them.

This clonotype was picked up a small number of times. The rearrangement links TRBV6-6 to TRBJ2-5, with TRBD2 matching over 8 bases. V shed 4 bases, J shed 1 base, and the junction held 5 bases outside the gene matches. The CDR3 runs to 15 residues. Germline V gene data show CDR1 as MNHNY and CDR2 as SVGAGI (reference sequence). The chain's CDR3 is CASSSSGGFQETQYF. The CDR3 DNA reads TGTGCCAGCAGTTCATCGGGGGGGTTCCAAGAGACCCAGTACTTC.

This clonotype showed up many times. The chain joins TRBV6-2 or TRBV6-3 to TRBJ2-7; 8 bases are a match to TRBD2. Germline assignment: CDR1 MNHEY and CDR2 SVGEGT. V was clipped by 4 bases and J by 5 bases; unmatched bases: 7. CDR3 length: 14 amino acids. The CDR3 is CASSWRGDLDEQYF. The DNA for the CDR3 is TGTGCCAGCAGTTGGCGGGGGGACCTCGACGAGCAGTACTTC.

The V and J genes are TRBV5-1 and TRBJ2-7, with D perhaps TRBD1 (6 bases). The germline CDR1 and CDR2 sequences are SGHRS and YFSETQ. V lost 4 bases and J lost 0, with 17 bases in between. This CDR3 is built from 16 residues. This CDR3 reads CASSTVNRDNSYEQYF. In nucleotides, the CDR3 is TGCGCCAGCAGCACCGTAAACCGGGACAACTCCTACGAGCAGTACTTC.

On this clonotype: With a much larger clone just one base away, this may be a read error. The rearrangement uses TRBV11-2 and TRBJ2-1, with TRBD1 matching 7 bases. CDR1 is SGHAT and CDR2 is FQNNGV in the germline V gene. This CDR3 is 15 amino acids long. The ends lost 6 bases at V and 7 bases at J; junction bases unmatched: 12. The CDR3: CASRPDRNGLNEQFF. CDR3 in DNA: TGTGCCAGCAGACCGGACAGGAACGGTTTAAATGAGCAGTTCTTC.

The chain recombines TRBV12-3 or TRBV12-4 with TRBJ2-3; TRBD2 might be the D (8 bases). CDR3 length: 14 amino acids. Trimming pared 4 bases from V and 8 bases from J, leaving 16 bases between. The CDR3 sequence is CASSWGLGGGTQYF. DNA of the CDR3: TGTGCCAGCAGTTGGGGACTAGGGGGCGGTACGCAGTATTTT.